The clone carrying this TCR beta chain was recorded many times. As yet, its antigen is unknown. The data originate from a study of Graves' ophthalmopathy and Graves' hyperthyroidism. Hyperthyroidism in these 18- to 65-year-old patients was newly diagnosed, lasting under 2 months. PBMCs were density-gradient isolated from about 9.6 ml fresh blood. Regarding the study as a whole: The study's model predicted ophthalmopathy progression at roughly 64% sensitivity and 72.22% specificity. Blood also carried most expanded thyroid clonotypes exceeding 0.001 frequency.

The germline CDR1 and CDR2 sequences are DFQATT and SNEGSKA (reference sequence). This CDR3 is 15 amino acids long. V lost 1 base, J lost 3 bases, and 15 bases lay in between. As the template, RNA transcripts were used to amplify TCR beta CDR3 regions. An opening RT-PCR round employed HTBI primers and preceded a second-round multiplex PCR. TCRdb reprocessed the multiplex PCR reads with MiXCR, giving one entry per CDR3 protein. The sample records a few hundred thousand distinct CDR3 sequences, 15% to 20% being singletons. The sequence was obtained from an adult woman with stable Graves' hyperthyroidism. The specimen was peripheral blood. The V gene is TRBV20-1, the J gene TRBJ2-5; D remains ambiguous. The CDR3 loop is CSARVKKIQKETQYF. As DNA, the CDR3 is TGCAGTGCTAGAGTGAAGAAAATACAGAAAGAGACCCAGTACTTC.